This T cell receptor beta chain was obtained from a study of cytomegalovirus exposure and HLA in healthy donors. The wider study: For the approximately 400 genotyped donors, more than 80% fell within the Caucasian-associated ancestry cluster.

Germline CDR1 SGDLS, CDR2 YYNGEE. V gave up 4 bases and J gave up 2 bases, with 13 bases separating them. The CDR3 contains 14 residues. PCR primers comprised 60 Vbeta and 13 Jbeta primers. Measured with immunoSEQ multiplex PCR; TCRdb has only the in-frame clones, and not every one. The profile shows tens of thousands of clones, 75% to 85% of them singletons. Sequenced material: PBMCs. The rearrangement links TRBV9 to TRBJ2-7, with D possibly being TRBD1 (6 bases). The TCR originated in a male donor in good health and CMV-seronegative. The CDR3 nucleotides read TGTGCCAGCAGCCCCTCAGGGGTTACCTACGAGCAGTACTTC. It specifies CASSPSGVTYEQYF.